This T cell receptor beta chain was found in a study of T cell responses to AZD1222 COVID-19 vaccine. There are 13 residues in the CDR3. Germline V gene data show CDR1 as SNHLY and CDR2 as FYNNEI. The germline V and J ends were trimmed by 4 bases and 5 bases, with 11 bases remaining between them. Repertoires were generated with immunoSEQ multiplex PCR, while TCRdb's copy carries only in-frame clones and drops some. The sample yields roughly 140,000 clones, roughly four fifths seen once. The receptor was isolated from an adult in good health. This chain connects TRBV2 to TRBJ1-1; D is undetermined. This specimen consisted of peripheral blood, obtained on day 0 of MenACWY control vaccination. For the CDR3, the DNA is TGTGCCAGCAGTGTTGGCCTTAGGACTGAAGCTTTCTTT. As protein: CASSVGLRTEAFF.